The T cell receptor beta chain described here comes from a study of blood T cells in healthy people across ages. Study-level results: No one knew whether donors had CMV, which possibly confounded expanded clonotype changes. A roughly linear age-dependent decrease characterized TCR beta diversity per million T cells.

Together with a sample-barcoded 5' primer, a J-beta primer mix was included in a second PCR lasting about 7 to 11 cycles. MiXCR, run by TCRdb on the 5' RACE reads, gives a single entry per CDR3 protein. The sample lists about 580,000 distinct CDR3 sequences, under 55% occurring once. This clonotype has ten or more counts. Its antigen is as yet unknown. Trimming removed 3 bases from V and 2 bases from J; junction bases left unmatched: 6. Germline CDR1 reads MNHNY; CDR2 reads SVGAGI (reference sequence). The CDR3 has 16 amino acids. The source material was blood. V and J are TRBV6-6 and TRBJ2-2, with TRBD2 matching 7 bases. The receptor comes from a man older than 75 in good health. As DNA, the CDR3 is TGTGCCAGCAGTTATTCAGCGGGGTTCAACACCGGGGAGCTGTTTTTT. Amino acids: CASSYSAGFNTGELFF.